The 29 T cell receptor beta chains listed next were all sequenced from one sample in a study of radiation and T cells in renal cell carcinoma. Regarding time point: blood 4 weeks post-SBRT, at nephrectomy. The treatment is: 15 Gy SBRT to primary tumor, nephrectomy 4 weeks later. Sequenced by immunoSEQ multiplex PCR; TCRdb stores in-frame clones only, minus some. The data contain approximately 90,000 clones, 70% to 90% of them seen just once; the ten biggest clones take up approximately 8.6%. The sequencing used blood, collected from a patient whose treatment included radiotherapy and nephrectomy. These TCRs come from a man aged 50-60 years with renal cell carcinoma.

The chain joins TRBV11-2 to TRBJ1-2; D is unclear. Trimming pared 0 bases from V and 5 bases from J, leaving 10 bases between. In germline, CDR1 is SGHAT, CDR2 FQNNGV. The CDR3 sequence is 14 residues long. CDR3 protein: CASSLEVRGYGYTF. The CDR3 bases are TGTGCCAGCAGCTTAGAGGTCCGGGGATATGGCTACACCTTC.

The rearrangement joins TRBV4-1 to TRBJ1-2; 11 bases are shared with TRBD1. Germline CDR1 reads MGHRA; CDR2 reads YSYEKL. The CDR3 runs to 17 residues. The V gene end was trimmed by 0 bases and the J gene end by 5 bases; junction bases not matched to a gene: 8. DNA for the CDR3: TGCGCCAGCAGCCAAGAACGGCAGGGGACAGGGGGTTATGGCTACACCTTC. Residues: CASSQERQGTGGYGYTF.

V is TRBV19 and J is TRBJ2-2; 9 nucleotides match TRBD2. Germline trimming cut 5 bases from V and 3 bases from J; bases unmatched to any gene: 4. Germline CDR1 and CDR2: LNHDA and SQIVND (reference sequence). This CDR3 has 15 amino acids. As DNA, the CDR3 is TGTGCCAGTAGTTCCCGGACTAGCGACACCGGGGAGCTGTTTTTT. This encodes CASSSRTSDTGELFF.

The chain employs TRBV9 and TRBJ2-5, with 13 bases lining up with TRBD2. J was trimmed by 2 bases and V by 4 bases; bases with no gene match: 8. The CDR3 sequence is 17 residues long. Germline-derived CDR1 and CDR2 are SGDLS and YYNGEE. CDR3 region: CASSHPGTSGIQETQYF. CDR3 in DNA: TGTGCCAGCAGCCACCCCGGGACTAGCGGGATTCAAGAGACCCAGTACTTC. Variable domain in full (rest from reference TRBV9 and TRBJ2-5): DSGVTQTPKHLITATGQRVTLRCSPRSGDLSVYWYQQSLDQGLQFLIQYYNGEERAKGNILERFSAQQFPDLHSELNLSSLELGDSALYFCASSHPGTSGIQETQYFGPGTRLLVL.

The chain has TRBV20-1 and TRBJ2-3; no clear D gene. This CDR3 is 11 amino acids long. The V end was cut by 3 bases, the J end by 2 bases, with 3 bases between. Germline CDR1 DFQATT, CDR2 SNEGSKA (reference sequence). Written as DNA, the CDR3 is TGCAGTGCTAGGTACACAGATACGCAGTATTTT. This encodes CSARYTDTQYF.

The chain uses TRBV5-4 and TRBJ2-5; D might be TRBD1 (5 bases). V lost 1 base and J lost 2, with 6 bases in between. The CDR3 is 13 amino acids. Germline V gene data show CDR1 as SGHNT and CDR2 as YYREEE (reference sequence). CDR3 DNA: TGTGCCAGCAGCTTGAGGGGACAAGAGACCCAGTACTTC. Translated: CASSLRGQETQYF.

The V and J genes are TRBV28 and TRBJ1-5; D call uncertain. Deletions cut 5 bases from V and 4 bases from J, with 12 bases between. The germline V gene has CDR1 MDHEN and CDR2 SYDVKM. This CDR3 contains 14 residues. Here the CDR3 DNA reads TGTGCCAGCAGTCTCCGGTCAGCTAATCAGCCCCAGCATTTT. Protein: CASSLRSANQPQHF.

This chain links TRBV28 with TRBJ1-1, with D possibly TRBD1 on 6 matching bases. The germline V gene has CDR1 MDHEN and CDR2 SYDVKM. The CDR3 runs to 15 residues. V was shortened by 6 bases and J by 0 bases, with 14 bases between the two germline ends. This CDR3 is CASRTGTTMNTEAFF. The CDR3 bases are TGTGCCAGCAGAACTGGGACAACCATGAACACTGAAGCTTTCTTT.

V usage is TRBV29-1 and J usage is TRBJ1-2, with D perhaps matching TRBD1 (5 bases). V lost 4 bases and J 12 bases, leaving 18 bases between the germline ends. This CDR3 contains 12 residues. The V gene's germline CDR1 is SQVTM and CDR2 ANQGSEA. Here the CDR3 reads CSVGDDSVGDTF. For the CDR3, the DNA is TGCAGCGTTGGGGATGACAGCGTCGGAGACACCTTC.

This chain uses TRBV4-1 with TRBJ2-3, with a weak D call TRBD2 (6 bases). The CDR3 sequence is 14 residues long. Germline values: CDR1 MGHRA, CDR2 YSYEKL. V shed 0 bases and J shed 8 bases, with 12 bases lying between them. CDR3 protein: CASSQDPAGGTQYF. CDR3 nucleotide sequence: TGCGCCAGCAGCCAAGACCCAGCGGGTGGTACGCAGTATTTT.

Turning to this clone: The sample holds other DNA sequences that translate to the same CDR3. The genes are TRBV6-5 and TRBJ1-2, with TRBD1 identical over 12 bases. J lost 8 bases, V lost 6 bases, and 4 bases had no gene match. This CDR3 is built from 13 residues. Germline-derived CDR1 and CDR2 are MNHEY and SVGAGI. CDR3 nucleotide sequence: TGTGCCAGCAGCCAGGGACAGGGGGCAGGCTACACCTTC. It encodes CASSQGQGAGYTF.

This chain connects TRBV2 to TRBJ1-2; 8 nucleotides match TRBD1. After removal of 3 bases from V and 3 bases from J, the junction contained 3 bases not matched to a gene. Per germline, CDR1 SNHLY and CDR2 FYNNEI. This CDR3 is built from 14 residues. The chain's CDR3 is CASSEQGADYGYTF. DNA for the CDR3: TGTGCCAGCAGTGAGCAGGGGGCTGACTATGGCTACACCTTC.

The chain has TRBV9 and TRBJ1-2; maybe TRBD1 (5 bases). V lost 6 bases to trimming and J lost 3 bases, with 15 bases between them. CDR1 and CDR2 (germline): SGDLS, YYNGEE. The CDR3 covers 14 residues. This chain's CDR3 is CASTPTGGDYGYTF. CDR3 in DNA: TGTGCCAGCACCCCAACGGGGGGAGACTATGGCTACACCTTC. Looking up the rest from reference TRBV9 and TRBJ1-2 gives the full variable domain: DSGVTQTPKHLITATGQRVTLRCSPRSGDLSVYWYQQSLDQGLQFLIQYYNGEERAKGNILERFSAQQFPDLHSELNLSSLELGDSALYFCASTPTGGDYGYTFGSGTRLTVV.

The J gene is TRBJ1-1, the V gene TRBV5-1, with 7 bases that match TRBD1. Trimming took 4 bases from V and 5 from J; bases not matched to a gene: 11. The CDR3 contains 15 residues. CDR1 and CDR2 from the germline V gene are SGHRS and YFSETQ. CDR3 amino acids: CASSPEQGQGTEAFF. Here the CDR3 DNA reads TGCGCCAGCAGCCCCGAACAGGGGCAGGGGACTGAAGCTTTCTTT. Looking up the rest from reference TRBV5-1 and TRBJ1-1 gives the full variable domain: KAGVTQTPRYLIKTRGQQVTLSCSPISGHRSVSWYQQTPGQGLQFLFEYFSETQRNKGNFPGRFSGRQFSNSRSEMNVSTLELGDSALYLCASSPEQGQGTEAFFGQGTRLTVV.

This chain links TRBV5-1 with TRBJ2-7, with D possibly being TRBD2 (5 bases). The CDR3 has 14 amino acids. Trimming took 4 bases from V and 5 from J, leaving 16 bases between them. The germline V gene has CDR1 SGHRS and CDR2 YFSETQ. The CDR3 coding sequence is TGCGCCAGCAGCAGATCTAGCTTCATCAACGAGCAGTACTTC. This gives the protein CASSRSSFINEQYF.

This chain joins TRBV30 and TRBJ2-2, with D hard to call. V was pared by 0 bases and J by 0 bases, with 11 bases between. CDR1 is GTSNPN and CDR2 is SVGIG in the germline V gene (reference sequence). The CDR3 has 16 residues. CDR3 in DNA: TGTGCCTGGAGTGTATTGGGCGGCACGAACACCGGGGAGCTGTTTTTT. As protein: CAWSVLGGTNTGELFF.

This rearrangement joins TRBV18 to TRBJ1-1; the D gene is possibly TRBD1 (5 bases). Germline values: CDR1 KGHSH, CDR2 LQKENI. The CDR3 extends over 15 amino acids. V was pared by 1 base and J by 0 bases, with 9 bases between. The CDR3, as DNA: TGTGCCAGCTCACCACGGGGCGGTTTGAACACTGAAGCTTTCTTT. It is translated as CASSPRGGLNTEAFF.

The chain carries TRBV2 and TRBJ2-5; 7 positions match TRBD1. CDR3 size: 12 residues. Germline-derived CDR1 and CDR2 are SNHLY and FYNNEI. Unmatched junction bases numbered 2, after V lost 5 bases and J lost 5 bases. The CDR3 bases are TGTGCCAGCAGTACCAGGGGGGAGACCCAGTACTTC. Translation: CASSTRGETQYF.

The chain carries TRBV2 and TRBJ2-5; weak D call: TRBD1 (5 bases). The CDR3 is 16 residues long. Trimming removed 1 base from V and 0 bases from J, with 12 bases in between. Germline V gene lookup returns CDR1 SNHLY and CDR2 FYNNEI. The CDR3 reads CASSEGWGSYQETQYF. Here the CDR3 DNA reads TGTGCCAGCAGTGAAGGATGGGGCAGCTACCAAGAGACCCAGTACTTC.

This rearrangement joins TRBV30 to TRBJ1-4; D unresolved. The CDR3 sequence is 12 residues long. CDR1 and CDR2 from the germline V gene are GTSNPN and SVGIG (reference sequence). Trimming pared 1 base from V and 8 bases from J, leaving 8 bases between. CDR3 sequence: CAWSDSREKLFF. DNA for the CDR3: TGTGCCTGGAGTGACAGCCGGGAAAAACTGTTTTTT. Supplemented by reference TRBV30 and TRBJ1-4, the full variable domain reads SQTIHQWPATLVQPVGSPLSLECTVEGTSNPNLYWYRQAAGRGLQLLFYSVGIGQISSEVPQNLSASRPQDRQFILSSKKLLLSDSGFYLCAWSDSREKLFFGSGTQLSVL.

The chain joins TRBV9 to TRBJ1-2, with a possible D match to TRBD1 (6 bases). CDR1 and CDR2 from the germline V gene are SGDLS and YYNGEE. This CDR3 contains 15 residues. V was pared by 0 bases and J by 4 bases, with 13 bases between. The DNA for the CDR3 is TGTGCCAGCAGCGTAGGATCGTGGGGGGCCTATGGCTACACCTTC. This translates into CASSVGSWGAYGYTF.

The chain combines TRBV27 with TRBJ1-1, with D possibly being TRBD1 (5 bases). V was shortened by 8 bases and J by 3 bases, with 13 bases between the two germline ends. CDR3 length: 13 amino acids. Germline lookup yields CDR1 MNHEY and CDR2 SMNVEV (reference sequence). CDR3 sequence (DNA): TGTGCCAGCCAGACAGTGACCCACACTGAAGCTTTCTTT. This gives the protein CASQTVTHTEAFF.

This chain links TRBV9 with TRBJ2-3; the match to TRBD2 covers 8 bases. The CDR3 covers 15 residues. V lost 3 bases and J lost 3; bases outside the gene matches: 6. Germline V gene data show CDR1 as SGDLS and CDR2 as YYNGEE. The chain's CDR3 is CASSAGLVVTDTQYF. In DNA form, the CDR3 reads TGTGCCAGCAGCGCGGGACTAGTCGTTACAGATACGCAGTATTTT. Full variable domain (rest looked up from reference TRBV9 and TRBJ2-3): DSGVTQTPKHLITATGQRVTLRCSPRSGDLSVYWYQQSLDQGLQFLIQYYNGEERAKGNILERFSAQQFPDLHSELNLSSLELGDSALYFCASSAGLVVTDTQYFGPGTRLTVL.

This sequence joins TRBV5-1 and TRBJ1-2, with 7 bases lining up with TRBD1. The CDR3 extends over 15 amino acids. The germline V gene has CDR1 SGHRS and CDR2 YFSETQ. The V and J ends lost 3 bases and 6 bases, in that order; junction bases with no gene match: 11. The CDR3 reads CASSSGRGRDHGYTF. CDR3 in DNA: TGCGCCAGCAGCTCCGGGAGGGGGCGTGACCATGGCTACACCTTC.

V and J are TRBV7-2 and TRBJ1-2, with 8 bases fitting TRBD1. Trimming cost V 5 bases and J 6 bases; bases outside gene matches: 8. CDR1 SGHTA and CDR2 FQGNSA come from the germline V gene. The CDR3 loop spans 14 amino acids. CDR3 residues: CASSPRGLSDGYTF. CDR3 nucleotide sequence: TGTGCCAGCAGCCCCAGGGGGCTATCTGATGGCTACACCTTC. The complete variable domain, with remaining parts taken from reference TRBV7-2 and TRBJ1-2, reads GAGVSQSPSNKVTEKGKDVELRCDPISGHTALYWYRQSLGQGLEFLIYFQGNSAPDKSGLPSDRFSAERTGGSVSTLTIQRTQQEDSAVYLCASSPRGLSDGYTFGSGTRLTVV.

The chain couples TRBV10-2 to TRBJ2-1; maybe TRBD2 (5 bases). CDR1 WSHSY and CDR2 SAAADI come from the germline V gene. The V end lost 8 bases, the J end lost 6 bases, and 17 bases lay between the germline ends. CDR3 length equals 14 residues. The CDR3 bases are TGCGCCAGCTCCCGGGGTAGCGTCGGCAATGAGCAGTTCTTC. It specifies CASSRGSVGNEQFF.

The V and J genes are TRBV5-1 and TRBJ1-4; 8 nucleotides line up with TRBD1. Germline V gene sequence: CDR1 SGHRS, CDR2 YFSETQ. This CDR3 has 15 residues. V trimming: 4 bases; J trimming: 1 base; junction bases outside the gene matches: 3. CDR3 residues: CASSPGQGTNEKLFF. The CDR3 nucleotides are TGCGCCAGCAGCCCAGGACAGGGAACTAATGAAAAACTGTTTTTT.

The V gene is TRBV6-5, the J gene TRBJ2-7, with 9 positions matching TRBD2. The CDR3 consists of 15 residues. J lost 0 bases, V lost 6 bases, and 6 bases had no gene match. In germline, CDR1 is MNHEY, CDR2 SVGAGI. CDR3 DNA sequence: TGTGCCAGCAGGCTAGCGGGAACGAGCTCCTACGAGCAGTACTTC. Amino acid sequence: CASRLAGTSSYEQYF.

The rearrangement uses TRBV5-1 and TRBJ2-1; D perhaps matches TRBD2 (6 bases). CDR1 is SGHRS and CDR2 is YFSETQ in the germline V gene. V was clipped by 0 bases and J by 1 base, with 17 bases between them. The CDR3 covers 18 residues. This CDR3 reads CASSLVMGGMLSYNEQFF. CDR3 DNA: TGCGCCAGCAGCTTGGTAATGGGAGGAATGTTATCCTACAATGAGCAGTTCTTC.